These 31 T cell receptor beta chains were sequenced from one sample in a study of T cell changes during pregnancy in multiple sclerosis. This table comes from immunoSEQ multiplex PCR, and its TCRdb copy is limited to in-frame clones, with some not included. The data hold about 98,000 clones, with around 90% observed a single time. Material: peripheral blood, obtained after pregnancy. The receptors originated from a female donor in good health, enrolled as a control in a pregnancy study.

The chain uses TRBV7-9 and TRBJ1-4; no reliable D call. The germline V gene encodes CDR1 SEHNR and CDR2 FQNEAQ (reference sequence). The CDR3 is made up of 16 amino acids. The germline V and J ends were trimmed by 5 bases and 0 bases, with 13 bases remaining between them. CDR3 coding DNA: TGTGCCAGCAGCCCGGTGGTCCGAACAACTAATGAAAAACTGTTTTTT. Translation gives CASSPVVRTTNEKLFF.

The rearrangement uses TRBV7-6 and TRBJ1-3; D ambiguous. The CDR3 has 15 amino acids. Germline V gene lookup returns CDR1 SGHVS and CDR2 FNYEAQ. V shed 5 bases and J shed 0 bases, with 11 bases lying between them. CDR3 nucleotides: TGTGCCAGCAGCGACTACTTGAGCTCTGGAAACACCATATATTTT. It specifies CASSDYLSSGNTIYF.

This rearrangement joins TRBV19 to TRBJ1-3; tentatively, D is TRBD1 (5 bases). CDR1 LNHDA and CDR2 SQIVND come from the germline V gene (reference sequence). The CDR3 is 14 residues long. The V end lost 6 bases, the J end lost 2 bases, and 11 bases lay between the germline ends. CDR3 DNA: TGTGCCAGTAGCCTCACAGGACCTGGAAACACCATATATTTT. Protein sequence: CASSLTGPGNTIYF.

This chain joins TRBV27 and TRBJ1-2; 7 nucleotides align to TRBD1. The CDR3 has 13 amino acids. The germline V gene encodes CDR1 MNHEY and CDR2 SMNVEV (reference sequence). V gave up 3 bases and J gave up 5 bases; unmatched junction bases: 3. CDR3 loop: CASSFGTDYGYTF. CDR3 in DNA: TGTGCCAGCAGTTTCGGGACAGATTATGGCTACACCTTC.

The chain couples TRBV5-1 to TRBJ2-7; D is ambiguous. CDR1 and CDR2 (germline): SGHRS, YFSETQ. This CDR3 region has 12 residues. The ends were cut back, 1 base at V and 5 bases at J, with 7 bases in the middle. DNA of the CDR3: TGCGCCAGCAGCTTGATGGGCGACGAGCAGTACTTC. It specifies CASSLMGDEQYF. Complete variable domain (other parts from reference TRBV5-1 and TRBJ2-7): KAGVTQTPRYLIKTRGQQVTLSCSPISGHRSVSWYQQTPGQGLQFLFEYFSETQRNKGNFPGRFSGRQFSNSRSEMNVSTLELGDSALYLCASSLMGDEQYFGPGTRLTVT.

The rearrangement uses TRBV6-1 and TRBJ1-2; the D gene is possibly TRBD1 (6 bases). The CDR3 is 14 residues long. V was trimmed by 4 bases and J by 3 bases, leaving 12 bases between them. Germline V gene data show CDR1 as MNHNS and CDR2 as SASEGT. The CDR3 is CASSAGQLYYGYTF. CDR3 coding DNA: TGTGCCAGCAGTGCAGGACAGCTATACTATGGCTACACCTTC.

This sequence joins TRBV19 and TRBJ2-1, with TRBD2 matching 7 bases. CDR1 is LNHDA and CDR2 is SQIVND in the germline V gene (reference sequence). The CDR3 consists of 14 residues. The V and J ends lost 3 bases and 8 bases, in that order; junction bases with no gene match: 7. The CDR3 protein is CASSIFQGGHEQFF. CDR3 DNA sequence: TGTGCCAGTAGTATTTTTCAGGGAGGGCATGAGCAGTTCTTC.

The chain recombines TRBV9 with TRBJ2-5; TRBD2 matches at 8 bases. TRBJ2-7 matches the DNA end more closely, so the J call is doubtful. Germline values: CDR1 SGDLS, CDR2 YYNGEE. The CDR3 is 14 amino acids. The CDR3 region is CASSSVSGRREQYF. The CDR3 nucleotides are TGTGCCAGCAGCTCGGTCAGCGGGAGACGCGAGCAGTACTTC.

The CDR3: CASSPPRGVQETQYF. In DNA, the CDR3 is TGTGCCAGTAGTCCGCCGCGGGGGGTCCAAGAGACCCAGTACTTC. The chain uses TRBV19 and TRBJ2-5; 8 nucleotides match TRBD2. The CDR3 sequence is 15 residues long. Per the germline V gene, CDR1 is LNHDA and CDR2 is SQIVND (reference sequence). The ends lost 5 bases at V and 1 base at J; junction bases unmatched: 6. The full variable domain, in which reference TRBV19 and TRBJ2-5 provide the parts outside the CDR3, is DGGITQSPKYLFRKEGQNVTLSCEQNLNHDAMYWYRQDPGQGLRLIYYSQIVNDFQKGDIAEGYSVSREKKESFPLTVTSAQKNPTAFYLCASSPPRGVQETQYFGPGTRLLVL.

CDR3: CASSWTADTQYF. The CDR3 DNA reads TGTGCCAGCAGTTGGACAGCAGATACGCAGTATTTT. The chain recombines TRBV6-1 with TRBJ2-3, with D possibly TRBD1 on 6 matching bases. The CDR3 totals 12 residues. CDR1 is MNHNS, CDR2 SASEGT, per germline. V lost 5 bases and J lost 4, with 7 bases in between.

This clone was seen a single time. The chain has TRBV29-1 and TRBJ2-7; the D gene is possibly TRBD1 (6 bases). The length of the CDR3 is 14 residues. The V end was cut by 0 bases, the J end by 4 bases, with 13 bases between. Germline lookup yields CDR1 SQVTM and CDR2 ANQGSEA. CDR3 protein: CSVEDQQGSYEQYF. The CDR3 bases are TGCAGCGTTGAAGATCAACAGGGTAGTTACGAGCAGTACTTC.

The V gene is TRBV10-3, the J gene TRBJ1-1; possibly TRBD1 for D (6 bases). The germline V gene has CDR1 ENHRY and CDR2 SYGVKD. CDR3 length equals 16 residues. Trimming took off 0 bases at V and 6 bases at J, with 17 bases between the two ends. The CDR3: CAISESHPTGSAEAFF. The DNA of the CDR3 is TGTGCCATCAGTGAGTCGCATCCTACAGGGTCGGCTGAAGCTTTCTTT.

The chain has TRBV6-5 and TRBJ1-2; perhaps TRBD1 as D (5 bases). V dropped 6 bases and J dropped 7 bases, with 15 bases sitting between them. The CDR3 is made up of 13 amino acids. Germline V gene lookup returns CDR1 MNHEY and CDR2 SVGAGI. As DNA, the CDR3 is TGTGCCAGCAGCTTGGGGGGGGGAGGTGGCTACACCTTC. Translating it yields CASSLGGGGGYTF.

This clone appeared once. V and J are TRBV7-2 and TRBJ1-2; D not resolved. Germline assignment: CDR1 SGHTA and CDR2 FQGNSA. V dropped 2 bases and J dropped 6 bases, with 10 bases sitting between them. CDR3 length: 13 amino acids. The CDR3 DNA reads TGTGCCAGCAGCTTATCACTCGGGGATGGCTACACCTTC. It yields the protein CASSLSLGDGYTF.

As regards this clone: This specimen includes other DNA sequences encoding the same CDR3. The rearrangement links TRBV29-1 to TRBJ2-2; a weak D match, TRBD1 (6 bases). Trimming stripped 7 bases from V and 2 bases from J, with 11 bases between. The V gene's germline CDR1 is SQVTM and CDR2 ANQGSEA. There are 13 residues in the CDR3. CDR3 sequence (DNA): TGCAGCGCCGGACAGAGAAACACCGGGGAGCTGTTTTTT. The encoded protein is CSAGQRNTGELFF.

This chain uses TRBV9 with TRBJ2-1, with D perhaps matching TRBD2 (5 bases). The CDR3 runs 16 residues. Germline V gives CDR1 SGDLS, CDR2 YYNGEE. Trimming removed 0 bases from V and 7 bases from J, with 17 bases in between. The CDR3 spells CASSVVIRGIGNEQFF. The CDR3 DNA reads as TGTGCCAGCAGCGTAGTAATTCGAGGGATCGGGAATGAGCAGTTCTTC.

The rearrangement links TRBV9 to TRBJ2-1, with 13 bases aligning to TRBD2. CDR1 SGDLS and CDR2 YYNGEE come from the germline V gene. There are 17 residues in the CDR3. The trim removed 2 bases at V and 8 bases at J, leaving 10 bases unmatched. The CDR3 spells CASSVGTSGAYEDEQFF. In DNA form, the CDR3 reads TGTGCCAGCAGCGTGGGGACTAGCGGGGCCTACGAGGATGAGCAGTTCTTC.

The V call is TRBV7-3, the J call TRBJ2-7, with 7 bases that match TRBD1. This CDR3 region has 13 residues. The V segment lost 6 bases and the J segment 2 bases; nucleotides outside the gene matches: 4. Germline V CDR1 and CDR2: SGHTA, FQGTGA. CDR3 loop: CASRPTGTYEQYF. The DNA of the CDR3 is TGTGCCAGCAGGCCGACAGGGACCTACGAGCAGTACTTC. The whole variable domain, filled in from reference TRBV7-3 and TRBJ2-7, reads GAGVSQTPSNKVTEKGKYVELRCDPISGHTALYWYRQSLGQGPEFLIYFQGTGAADDSGLPNDRFFAVRPEGSVSTLKIQRTERGDSAVYLCASRPTGTYEQYFGPGTRLTVT.

The chain employs TRBV7-9 and TRBJ2-2; 14 bases align to TRBD2. The germline CDR1 and CDR2 sequences are SEHNR and FQNEAQ (reference sequence). The CDR3 has 15 residues. Trimming cost V 5 bases and J 9 bases; bases outside gene matches: 5. The CDR3 DNA sequence: TGTGCCAGCAGCAGCGGACTAGCGGGAGGCTGGGAGCTGTTTTTT. Translated: CASSSGLAGGWELFF.

V is TRBV7-8 and J is TRBJ2-1; D gene unclear. The germline V and J ends were trimmed by 2 bases and 8 bases, with 13 bases remaining between them. The CDR3 loop spans 14 amino acids. Germline loops: CDR1 SGHVS, CDR2 FQNEAQ. For the CDR3, the DNA is TGTGCCAGCAGCTTACTGGGCAGGCCCTATGAGCAGTTCTTC. Translating it yields CASSLLGRPYEQFF.

This chain joins TRBV4-2 and TRBJ2-3, with 12 bases that match TRBD2. In germline, CDR1 is LGHNA, CDR2 YNFKEQ. This CDR3 is 17 amino acids long. V lost 2 bases to trimming and J lost 4 bases; unmatched junction nucleotides: 7. The CDR3 protein is CASSQKEGLAGADTQYF. The CDR3 bases are TGTGCCAGCAGCCAAAAAGAGGGACTAGCGGGTGCAGATACGCAGTATTTT.

The V and J genes are TRBV30 and TRBJ1-5, with D possibly TRBD1 on 6 matching bases. The CDR3 runs to 13 residues. V lost 1 base to trimming and J lost 3 bases, with 7 bases between them. Germline V gene lookup returns CDR1 GTSNPN and CDR2 SVGIG (reference sequence). CDR3 protein: CAWSGQANQPQHF. DNA for the CDR3: TGTGCCTGGAGTGGACAGGCCAATCAGCCCCAGCATTTT.

CDR3 sequence: CASSLSSPDTQYF. CDR3 DNA sequence: TGTGCCAGCAGTTTATCGAGTCCAGATACGCAGTATTTT. The chain joins TRBV27 to TRBJ2-3; D gene uncertain. CDR1 MNHEY and CDR2 SMNVEV come from the germline V gene (reference sequence). This CDR3 region has 13 residues. V lost 0 bases and J 4 bases, leaving 5 bases between the germline ends.

Concerning this clone: This sample also contains other DNA sequences that code for the same CDR3. This sequence joins TRBV7-2 and TRBJ2-7; D is undetermined. Germline CDR1 SGHTA, CDR2 FQGNSA. V was clipped by 5 bases and J by 3 bases, with 8 bases between them. This CDR3 contains 12 residues. CDR3 bases: TGTGCCAGCAGCCGCCCAGGCTACGAGCAGTACTTC. This sequence encodes CASSRPGYEQYF.

The chain carries TRBV18 and TRBJ2-3, with D hard to call. Germline CDR1 and CDR2: KGHSH and LQKENI. Trimming removed 3 bases at V and 2 bases at J, with 3 bases between. The CDR3 extends over 12 amino acids. CDR3 sequence reads: CASSPFTDTQYF. CDR3 sequence (DNA): TGTGCCAGCTCACCCTTCACAGATACGCAGTATTTT.

The V and J genes are TRBV7-6 and TRBJ1-3; D possibly corresponds to TRBD1 (6 bases). V shed 1 base and J shed 4 bases, with 11 bases lying between them. The CDR3 runs 15 residues. Germline V gene lookup returns CDR1 SGHVS and CDR2 FNYEAQ. The CDR3 DNA reads as TGTGCCAGCAGCTTAGGGGGGCAGCTCGGAAACACCATATATTTT. It translates to CASSLGGQLGNTIYF.

This clone appeared a single time. The chain is built from TRBV7-2 and TRBJ2-2; D may be TRBD1 (5 bases). The germline V and J ends were trimmed by 3 bases and 6 bases, with 11 bases remaining between them. The CDR3 is 14 residues long. Germline V gene sequence: CDR1 SGHTA, CDR2 FQGNSA. CDR3 sequence reads: CASSLLAGSGELFF. CDR3 bases: TGTGCCAGCAGCTTGTTGGCAGGGTCCGGGGAGCTGTTTTTT.

CDR3 in amino acids: CASLGGFTANTEAFF. As DNA, the CDR3 is TGTGCCAGCCTAGGTGGCTTCACGGCGAACACTGAAGCTTTCTTT. The chain carries TRBV6-1 and TRBJ1-1; D gene ambiguous. The CDR3 loop spans 15 amino acids. V lost 8 bases and J lost 1, with 17 bases in between. CDR1 is MNHNS, CDR2 SASEGT, per germline.

This chain uses TRBV6-5 with TRBJ2-1; 16 nucleotides line up with TRBD2. The J segment lost 4 bases and the V segment lost 4 bases, leaving 1 base of the junction unmatched. Germline-derived CDR1 and CDR2 are MNHEY and SVGAGI. The CDR3 is made up of 16 amino acids. CDR3 protein: CASSWGLAGGYNEQFF. The CDR3 coding sequence is TGTGCCAGCAGTTGGGGACTAGCGGGAGGGTACAATGAGCAGTTCTTC.

The chain is built from TRBV6-5 and TRBJ2-5, with 13 bases fitting TRBD2. CDR1 and CDR2 (germline): MNHEY, SVGAGI. J lost 5 bases, V lost 5 bases, and 2 bases had no gene match. This CDR3 comprises 14 residues. CDR3: CASSRTSGSETQYF. CDR3 DNA sequence: TGTGCCAGCAGTCGGACTAGCGGGAGCGAGACCCAGTACTTC.

The chain employs TRBV2 and TRBJ2-7, with 9 bases fitting TRBD1. This CDR3 spans 16 amino acids. The junction had 11 bases not matched to a gene; V was cut back by 4 bases and J by 4 bases. CDR1 and CDR2 from the germline V gene are SNHLY and FYNNEI. The CDR3 DNA reads as TGTGCCAGCAGTGGACCTTTTGGGACAGGGACGTACGAGCAGTACTTC. This sequence encodes CASSGPFGTGTYEQYF.